Here is one T cell receptor beta chain with its context. Antigen specificity is unknown. TCRdb ran MiXCR on the reads and lists one entry per CDR3 protein. In the table there are fewer than 1,000,000 distinct CDR3 sequences, 30% to 40% of which are singletons. The data stem from a study of T cell repertoires in cytomegalovirus infection. On the study more broadly: CMV infection plus the matching HLA type was flagged by public TCR beta signatures.

Trimming cost V 2 bases and J 3 bases; bases outside gene matches: 7. Germline CDR1 is MNHEY and CDR2 is SMNVEV (reference sequence). CDR3 length: 16 residues. J is TRBJ2-7 and V is TRBV27; 10 nucleotides line up with TRBD1. The specimen was cultured CD8+ T cells from PBMCs, collected from culture after CMV antigen stimulation. The receptor was derived from a human donor in good health (CMV status not recorded). Some clones in this sample may be carry-over from other donors' samples. The CDR3 coding sequence is TGTGCCAGCAGTTTAGGTCCTGGGACAGGGGTCTACGAGCAGTACTTC. Its protein product is CASSLGPGTGVYEQYF.